A selection of T cell receptor beta chains follows, all from one sample in a study of blood T cell repertoires in COVID-19. Data came from immunoSEQ multiplex PCR; TCRdb stores just in-frame clones and leaves some out. The sample gives under 200,000 clones, over 70% of which show up once; 9.1% is in the top ten. The sequenced material came from peripheral blood. All receptors come from a woman of 80 years or more with active or convalescent COVID-19. Each CDR3 is given with its conserved first and last residue. The D gene is left open where the match is weak.

TRBV12-3/TRBV12-4	NA	TRBJ1-1	CASSQTRKTEAFF
TRBV10-3	TRBD2	TRBJ2-7	CAISVSPLAGAYEQYF
TRBV4-3	TRBD2	TRBJ2-3	CASSQGASGGTTDTQYF
TRBV19	NA	TRBJ1-2	CASSPRQVIYGYTF
TRBV9	NA	TRBJ1-5	CASSFTGNQPQHF
TRBV11-3	NA	TRBJ1-5	CASSLTRDERQHF
TRBV30	TRBD1	TRBJ1-4	CAWRGTGDRATNEKLFF
TRBV11-2	TRBD2	TRBJ2-1	CASSLGRGGLPSSYNEQFF
TRBV27	NA	TRBJ1-1	CASSFGQLNTEAFF
TRBV7-9	TRBD1	TRBJ1-2	CASSLGAGGRGGYGYTF
TRBV9	TRBD1	TRBJ1-4	CASSPRQGTNEKLFF
TRBV19	NA	TRBJ1-2	CASSRYETDGYTF
TRBV14	TRBD1	TRBJ2-7	CASSQILPRDRGREQYF
TRBV7-2	TRBD1	TRBJ1-4	CASSFDRGTNEKLFF
TRBV9	TRBD1	TRBJ1-4	CASTRSGGDNEKLFF
TRBV14	NA	TRBJ1-4	CASSREGAARELFF
TRBV7-2	NA	TRBJ2-7	CASSLGGHFPYEQYF
TRBV7-9	NA	TRBJ1-4	CASSYGQTNEKLFF
TRBV4-2	TRBD1	TRBJ2-7	CASSQGTGPTSYEQYF
TRBV7-2	TRBD1	TRBJ1-4	CASSPQEGALEKLFF
TRBV10-3	NA	TRBJ1-2	CAIRGMTDGYTF
TRBV9	NA	TRBJ2-6	CASSVSQGGNVLTF
TRBV16	NA	TRBJ1-5	CASSQLWTATDSNQPQHF
TRBV6-6	NA	TRBJ1-6	CASNDPRLNNSPLHF
TRBV11-2	NA	TRBJ2-1	CASSFGQSSYNEQFF
TRBV16	NA	TRBJ1-1	CASSQGTFSEAFF
TRBV5-6	TRBD2	TRBJ2-3	CASSFYSGGTDTQYF
TRBV7-8	NA	TRBJ1-4	CASSFTRDTLEKLFF
TRBV6-4	TRBD1	TRBJ1-5	CASSDESPQGATDQPQHF
TRBV28	TRBD1	TRBJ1-4	CASSRQGSDEKLFF
TRBV19	NA	TRBJ1-5	CASSQGSLPPITPQHF
TRBV5-1	NA	TRBJ1-5	CASSLGVDRPNQPQHF
TRBV4-3	NA	TRBJ1-2	CASSQDWGVGNYGYTF
TRBV11-3	TRBD1	TRBJ1-4	CASSRRQGNEKLFF
TRBV18	TRBD1	TRBJ1-1	CASSRTTGQGVAEAFF
TRBV11-2	NA	TRBJ1-1	CASSLSQANDEAFF
TRBV7-3	TRBD2	TRBJ2-3	CASSLNAGGLGTQYF
TRBV7-9	TRBD1	TRBJ1-6	CASSLWDRDGRSPLHF
TRBV30	TRBD2	TRBJ2-5	CAWSFGLAGGPAKTQYF
TRBV7-2	TRBD1	TRBJ1-1	CASRAGQLNTEAFF
TRBV19	NA	TRBJ2-7	CASSPPGQGYEQYF
TRBV19	TRBD1	TRBJ1-5	CASMGQGVVPQHF
TRBV7-2	TRBD2	TRBJ2-7	CASSLRGGGDGSYEQYF
TRBV12-3/TRBV12-4	NA	TRBJ1-2	CASSLPQGNGYTF
TRBV11-3	TRBD1	TRBJ1-6	CASSFGGQGESPLHF
TRBV27	TRBD1	TRBJ2-2	CASSSTGTGKPGELFF
TRBV3-1/TRBV3-2	NA	TRBJ1-4	CASSQDHTGSGEKLFF
TRBV7-9	NA	TRBJ1-3	CASSTPQAYTIYF
TRBV18	TRBD2	TRBJ2-6	CASSQLAGAGSGANVLTF
TRBV2	NA	TRBJ1-1	CASSGGQSNTEAFF
TRBV5-4	NA	TRBJ1-6	CASSPLGGGSPLHF
TRBV18	NA	TRBJ2-7	CASSPTGGQAPRVYF
TRBV6-2/TRBV6-3	NA	TRBJ2-7	CASSRDWSSYEQYF
TRBV7-9	NA	TRBJ2-3	CASHPTALGGGTDTQYF
TRBV19	TRBD1	TRBJ1-5	CASSIAAGGNQPQHF
TRBV7-9	TRBD1	TRBJ2-7	CASSLRMTDRDEQYF
TRBV19	NA	TRBJ2-1	CASSVQGYEQFF
TRBV18	TRBD1	TRBJ1-4	CASSILGQGNEKLFF
TRBV9	NA	TRBJ1-2	CASSVGNSLYGYTF
TRBV6-6	TRBD1	TRBJ2-7	CASSYRGTGGYEQYF